This paragraph covers one TCR beta chain sequence. Its cognate antigen is unknown. These data belong to a study of cytomegalovirus exposure and HLA in healthy donors. 13 Jbeta primers and 60 Vbeta primers were used for the PCR. Sequencing used immunoSEQ multiplex PCR; TCRdb keeps in-frame clones, though not all of them. The sample consists of nearly 200,000 clones, 70% to 85% of them appearing once. V dropped 3 bases and J dropped 4 bases, with 10 bases sitting between them. The CDR3 spans 14 residues. Germline V gene lookup returns CDR1 KGHSH and CDR2 LQKENI. General study points: It was assumed in the presence/absence analyses that sequencing depth was roughly uniform across donors. An analysis done earlier found most TCR beta V segments productive about 87% or about 30% of the time. The authors confirmed in vitro that three CMV-associated chains were specific for CMV antigens.

This TCR came from a boy between 2 and 10 years old in good health and CMV-seronegative. Material: PBMCs. This chain links TRBV18 with TRBJ1-5; D unresolved. CDR3 DNA sequence: TGTGCCAGCTCACCTCAAGCCCAAAATCAGCCCCAGCATTTT. This sequence encodes CASSPQAQNQPQHF.